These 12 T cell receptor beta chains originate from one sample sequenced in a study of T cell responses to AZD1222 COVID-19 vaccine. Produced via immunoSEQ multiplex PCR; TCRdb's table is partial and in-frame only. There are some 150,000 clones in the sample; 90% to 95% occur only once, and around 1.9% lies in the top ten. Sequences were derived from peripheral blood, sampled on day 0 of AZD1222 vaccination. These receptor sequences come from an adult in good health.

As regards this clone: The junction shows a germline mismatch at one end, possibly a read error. The CDR3 loop is CASSPGTEETQYF. The CDR3 nucleotides read TGTGCTAGCAGCCCGGGGACAGAAGAGACCCAGTACTTC. V gene TRBV7-7 combines with J gene TRBJ2-5, with TRBD1 identical over 7 bases. CDR1 SSHAT and CDR2 FNYEAQ come from the germline V gene (reference sequence). The CDR3 consists of 13 residues.

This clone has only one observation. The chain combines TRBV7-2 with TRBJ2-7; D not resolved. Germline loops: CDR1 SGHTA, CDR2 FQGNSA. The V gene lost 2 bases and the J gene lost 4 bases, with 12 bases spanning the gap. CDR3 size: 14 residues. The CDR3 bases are TGTGCCAGCAGCTTACGTTCGGGTTTGTACGAGCAGTACTTC. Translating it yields CASSLRSGLYEQYF.

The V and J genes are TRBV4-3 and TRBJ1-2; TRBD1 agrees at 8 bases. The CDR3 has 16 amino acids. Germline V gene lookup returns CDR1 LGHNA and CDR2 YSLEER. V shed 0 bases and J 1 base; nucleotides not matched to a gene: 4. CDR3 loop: CASSQERQGSNYGYTF. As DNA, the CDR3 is TGCGCCAGCAGCCAAGAACGACAGGGGAGTAACTATGGCTACACCTTC.

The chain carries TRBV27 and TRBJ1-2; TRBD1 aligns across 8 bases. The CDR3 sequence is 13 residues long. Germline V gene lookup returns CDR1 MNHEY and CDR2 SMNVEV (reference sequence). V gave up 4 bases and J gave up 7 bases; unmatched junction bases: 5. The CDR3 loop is CASSSTTGVGYTF. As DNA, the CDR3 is TGTGCCAGCAGTTCCACGACAGGGGTTGGCTACACCTTC.

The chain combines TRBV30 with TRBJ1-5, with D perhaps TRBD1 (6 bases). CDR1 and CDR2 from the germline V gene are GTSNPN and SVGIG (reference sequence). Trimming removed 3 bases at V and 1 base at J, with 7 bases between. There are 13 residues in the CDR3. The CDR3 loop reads CAWSGQSNQPQHF. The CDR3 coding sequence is TGTGCCTGGAGCGGACAGAGCAATCAGCCCCAGCATTTT.

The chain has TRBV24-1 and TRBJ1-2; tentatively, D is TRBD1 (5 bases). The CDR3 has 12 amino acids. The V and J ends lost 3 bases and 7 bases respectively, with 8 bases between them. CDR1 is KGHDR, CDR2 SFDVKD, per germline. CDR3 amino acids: CATSDERGGYTF. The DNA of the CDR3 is TGTGCCACCAGTGATGAAAGGGGTGGCTACACCTTC.

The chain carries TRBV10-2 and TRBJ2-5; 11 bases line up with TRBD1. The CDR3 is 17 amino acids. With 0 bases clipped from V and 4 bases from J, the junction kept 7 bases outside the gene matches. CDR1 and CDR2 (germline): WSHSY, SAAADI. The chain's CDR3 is CASSESRTGGYPETQYF. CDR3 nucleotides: TGCGCCAGCAGTGAGTCTAGGACAGGGGGCTATCCAGAGACCCAGTACTTC.

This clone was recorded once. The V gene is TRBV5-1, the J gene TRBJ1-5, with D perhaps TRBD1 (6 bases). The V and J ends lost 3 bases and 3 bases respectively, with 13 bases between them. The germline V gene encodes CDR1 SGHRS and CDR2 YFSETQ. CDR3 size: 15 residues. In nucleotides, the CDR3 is TGCGCCAGCAGCTGGAAAACAGGGAACAATCAGCCCCAGCATTTT. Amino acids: CASSWKTGNNQPQHF.

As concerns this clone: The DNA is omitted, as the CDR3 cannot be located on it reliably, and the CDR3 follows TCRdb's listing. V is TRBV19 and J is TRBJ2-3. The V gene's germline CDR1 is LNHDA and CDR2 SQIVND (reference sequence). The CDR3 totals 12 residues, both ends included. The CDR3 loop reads CASSFGPGKSYF.

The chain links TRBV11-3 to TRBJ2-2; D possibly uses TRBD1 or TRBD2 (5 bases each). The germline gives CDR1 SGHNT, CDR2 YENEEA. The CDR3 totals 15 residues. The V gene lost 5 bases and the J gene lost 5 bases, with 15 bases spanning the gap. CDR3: CASSTRGRATGELFF. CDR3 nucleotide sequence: TGTGCCAGCAGCACCCGGGGCAGGGCAACCGGGGAGCTGTTTTTT.

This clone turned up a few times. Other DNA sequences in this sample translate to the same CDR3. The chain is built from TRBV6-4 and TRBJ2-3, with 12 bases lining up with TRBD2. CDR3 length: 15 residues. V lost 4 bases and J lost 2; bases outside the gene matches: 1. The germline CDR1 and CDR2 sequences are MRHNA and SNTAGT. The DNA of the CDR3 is TGTGCCAGCAGTGCTAGCGGGGGGGCCACAGATACGCAGTATTTT. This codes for CASSASGGATDTQYF.

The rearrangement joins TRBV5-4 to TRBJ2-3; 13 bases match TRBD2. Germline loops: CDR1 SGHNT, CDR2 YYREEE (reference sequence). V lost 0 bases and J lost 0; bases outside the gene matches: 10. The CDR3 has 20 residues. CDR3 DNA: TGTGCCAGCAGCTTGGGACTATTGGGACTAGCGGGACATAGCACAGATACGCAGTATTTT. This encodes CASSLGLLGLAGHSTDTQYF. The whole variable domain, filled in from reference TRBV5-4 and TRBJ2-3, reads ETGVTQSPTHLIKTRGQQVTLRCSSQSGHNTVSWYQQALGQGPQFIFQYYREEENGRGNFPPRFSGLQFPNYSSELNVNALELDDSALYLCASSLGLLGLAGHSTDTQYFGPGTRLTVL.